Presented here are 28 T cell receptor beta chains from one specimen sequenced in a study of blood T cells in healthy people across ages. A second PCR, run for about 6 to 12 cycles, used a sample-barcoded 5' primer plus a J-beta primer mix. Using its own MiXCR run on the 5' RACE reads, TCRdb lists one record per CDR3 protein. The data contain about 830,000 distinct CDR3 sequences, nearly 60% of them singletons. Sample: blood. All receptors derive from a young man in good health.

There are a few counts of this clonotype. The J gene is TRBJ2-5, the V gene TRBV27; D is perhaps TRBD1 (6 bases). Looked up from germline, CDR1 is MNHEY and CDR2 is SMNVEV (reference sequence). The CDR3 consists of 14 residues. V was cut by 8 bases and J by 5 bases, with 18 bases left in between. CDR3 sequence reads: CASGRLGAFETQYF. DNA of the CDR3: TGTGCCAGCGGCCGATTGGGGGCGTTTGAGACCCAGTACTTC.

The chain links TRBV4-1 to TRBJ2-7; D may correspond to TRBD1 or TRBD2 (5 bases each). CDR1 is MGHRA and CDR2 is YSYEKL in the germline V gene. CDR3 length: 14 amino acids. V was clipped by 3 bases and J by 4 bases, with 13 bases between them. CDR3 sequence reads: CASSQVGTKYEQYF. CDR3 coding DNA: TGCGCCAGCAGCCAGGTCGGGACCAAATACGAGCAGTACTTC.

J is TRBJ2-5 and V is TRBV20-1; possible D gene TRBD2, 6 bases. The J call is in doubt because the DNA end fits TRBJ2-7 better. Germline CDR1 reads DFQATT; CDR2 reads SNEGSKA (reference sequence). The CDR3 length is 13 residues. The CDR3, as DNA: TGCAGTGCTATTTGGGGCGGGGAGGACGAGCAGTACTTC. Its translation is CSAIWGGEDEQYF.

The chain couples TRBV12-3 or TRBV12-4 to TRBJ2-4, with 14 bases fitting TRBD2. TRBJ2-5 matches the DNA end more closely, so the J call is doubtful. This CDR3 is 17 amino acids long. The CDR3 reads CASNDRTSGGIQETQYF. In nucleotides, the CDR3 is TGTGCCAGCAATGACAGGACTAGCGGGGGGATTCAAGAGACCCAGTACTTC.

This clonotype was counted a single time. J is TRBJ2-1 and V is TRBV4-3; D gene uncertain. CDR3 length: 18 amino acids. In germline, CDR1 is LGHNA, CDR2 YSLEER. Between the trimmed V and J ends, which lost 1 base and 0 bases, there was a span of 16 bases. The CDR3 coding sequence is TGCGCCAGCAGCCAAGGTCGGGTTGGCAGGAACTCCTACAATGAGCAGTTCTTC. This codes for CASSQGRVGRNSYNEQFF.

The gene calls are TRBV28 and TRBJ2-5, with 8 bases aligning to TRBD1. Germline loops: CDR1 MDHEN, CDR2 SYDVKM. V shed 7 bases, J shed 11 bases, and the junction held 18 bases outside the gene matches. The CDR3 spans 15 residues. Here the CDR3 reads CASTNDRGGRGEQYF. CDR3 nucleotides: TGTGCCAGCACCAACGACAGGGGAGGTAGGGGTGAGCAGTACTTC. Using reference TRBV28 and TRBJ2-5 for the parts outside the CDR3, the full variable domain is DVKVTQSSRYLVKRTGEKVFLECVQDMDHENMFWYRQDPGLGLRLIYFSYDVKMKEKGDIPEGYSVSREKKERFSLILESASTNQTSMYLCASTNDRGGRGEQYFGPGTRLLVL.

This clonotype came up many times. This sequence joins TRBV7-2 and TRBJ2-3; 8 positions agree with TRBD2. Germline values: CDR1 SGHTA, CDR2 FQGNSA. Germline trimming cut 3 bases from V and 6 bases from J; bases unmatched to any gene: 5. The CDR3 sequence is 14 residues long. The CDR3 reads CASSFQTSADTQYF. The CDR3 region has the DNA TGTGCCAGCAGCTTTCAGACTAGCGCGGATACGCAGTATTTT.

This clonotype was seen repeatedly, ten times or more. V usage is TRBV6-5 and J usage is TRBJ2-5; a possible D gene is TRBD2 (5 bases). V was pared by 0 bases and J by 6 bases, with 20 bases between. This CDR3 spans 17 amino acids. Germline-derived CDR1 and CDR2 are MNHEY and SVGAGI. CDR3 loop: CASSYSGGLNSRKTQYF. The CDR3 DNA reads TGTGCCAGCAGTTACTCGGGCGGACTGAATAGCAGGAAGACCCAGTACTTC.

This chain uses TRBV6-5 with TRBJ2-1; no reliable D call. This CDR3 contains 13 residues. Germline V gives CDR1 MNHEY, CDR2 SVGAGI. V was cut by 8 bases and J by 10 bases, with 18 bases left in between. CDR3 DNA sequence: TGTGCCAGCCGGACCCATTACATAGGAGAGCAGTTCTTC. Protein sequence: CASRTHYIGEQFF.

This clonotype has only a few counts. The CDR3 DNA reads TGTGCCAGCAGGGGACAGATTCAAGAGACCCAGTACTTC. Protein product: CASRGQIQETQYF. The chain carries TRBV12-3 or TRBV12-4 and TRBJ2-7; 7 positions agree with TRBD1. The J call could be wrong; TRBJ2-5 is a better fit for the DNA end. This CDR3 spans 13 amino acids.

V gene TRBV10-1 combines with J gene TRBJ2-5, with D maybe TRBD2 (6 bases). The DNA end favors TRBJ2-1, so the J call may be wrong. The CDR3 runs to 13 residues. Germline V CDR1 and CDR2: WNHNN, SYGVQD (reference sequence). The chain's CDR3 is CASGPPGEETQFF. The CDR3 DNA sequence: TGCGCCAGCGGACCTCCGGGGGAAGAGACCCAGTTCTTC.

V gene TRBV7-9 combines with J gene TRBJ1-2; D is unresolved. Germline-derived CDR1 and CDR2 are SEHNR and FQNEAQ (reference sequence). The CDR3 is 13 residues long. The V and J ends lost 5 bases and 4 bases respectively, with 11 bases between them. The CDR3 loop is CASSAEALYGYTF. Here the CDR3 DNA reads TGTGCCAGCAGCGCTGAAGCCCTCTATGGCTACACCTTC.

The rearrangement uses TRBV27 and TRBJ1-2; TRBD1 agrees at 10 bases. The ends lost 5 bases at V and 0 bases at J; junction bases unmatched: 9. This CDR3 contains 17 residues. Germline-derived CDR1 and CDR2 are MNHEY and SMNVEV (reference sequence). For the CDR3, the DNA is TGTGCCAGCAGTCCGAGGACAGGGGGGATGGCTAACTATGGCTACACCTTC. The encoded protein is CASSPRTGGMANYGYTF.

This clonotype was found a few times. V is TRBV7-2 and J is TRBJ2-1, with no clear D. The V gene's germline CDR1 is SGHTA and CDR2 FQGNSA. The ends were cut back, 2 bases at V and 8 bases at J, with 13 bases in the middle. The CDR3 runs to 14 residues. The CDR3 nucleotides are TGTGCCAGCAGCTTAAAAGACGGTTCCTATGAGCAGTTCTTC. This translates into CASSLKDGSYEQFF.

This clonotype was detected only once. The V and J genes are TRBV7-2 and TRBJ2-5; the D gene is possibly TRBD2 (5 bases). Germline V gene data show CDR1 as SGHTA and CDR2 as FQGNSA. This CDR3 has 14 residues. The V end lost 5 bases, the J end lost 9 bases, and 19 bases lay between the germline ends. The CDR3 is CASSVGLDSSSQYF. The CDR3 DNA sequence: TGTGCCAGCAGCGTAGGATTGGACTCTAGCTCCCAGTACTTC.

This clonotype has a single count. This CDR3 is CSARDLARDSPLHF. DNA of the CDR3: TGCAGTGCTAGAGATTTGGCGAGGGATTCACCCCTCCACTTT. The chain couples TRBV20-1 to TRBJ1-6; D unresolved. The CDR3 has 14 residues. Germline V gives CDR1 DFQATT, CDR2 SNEGSKA (reference sequence). V lost 0 bases, J lost 8 bases, and 11 bases lay in between.

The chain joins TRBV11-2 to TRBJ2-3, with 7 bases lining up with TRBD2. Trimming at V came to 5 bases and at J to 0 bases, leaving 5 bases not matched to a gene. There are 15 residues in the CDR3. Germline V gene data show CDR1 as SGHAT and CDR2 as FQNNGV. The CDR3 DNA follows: TGTGCCAGCAGCCAAGCGGGACGAAGCACAGATACGCAGTATTTT. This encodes CASSQAGRSTDTQYF.

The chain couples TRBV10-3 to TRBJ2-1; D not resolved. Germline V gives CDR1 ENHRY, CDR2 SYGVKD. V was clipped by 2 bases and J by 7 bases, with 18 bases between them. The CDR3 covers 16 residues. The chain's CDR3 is CAISEGPFDPLNEQFF. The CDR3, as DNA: TGTGCCATCAGTGAGGGACCCTTCGACCCCTTGAATGAGCAGTTCTTC.

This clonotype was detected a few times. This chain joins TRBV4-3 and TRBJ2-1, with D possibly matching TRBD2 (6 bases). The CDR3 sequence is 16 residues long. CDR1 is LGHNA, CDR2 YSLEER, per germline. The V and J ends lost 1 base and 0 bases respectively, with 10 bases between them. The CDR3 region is CASSQGWRGSYNEQFF. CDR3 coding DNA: TGCGCCAGCAGCCAAGGTTGGCGGGGCTCCTACAATGAGCAGTTCTTC.

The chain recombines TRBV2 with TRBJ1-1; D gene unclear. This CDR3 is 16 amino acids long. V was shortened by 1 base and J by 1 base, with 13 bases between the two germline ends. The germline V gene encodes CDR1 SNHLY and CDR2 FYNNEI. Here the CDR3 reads CASSEVYRDQNTEAFF. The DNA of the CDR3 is TGTGCCAGCAGTGAAGTTTACAGAGACCAGAACACTGAAGCTTTCTTT.

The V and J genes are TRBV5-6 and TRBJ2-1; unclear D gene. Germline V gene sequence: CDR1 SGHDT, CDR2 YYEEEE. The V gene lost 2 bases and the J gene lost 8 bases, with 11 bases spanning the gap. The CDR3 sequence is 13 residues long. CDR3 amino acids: CASSLYDMDEQFF. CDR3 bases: TGTGCCAGCAGCTTATATGACATGGATGAGCAGTTCTTC. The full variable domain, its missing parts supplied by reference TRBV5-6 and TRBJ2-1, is DAGVTQSPTHLIKTRGQQVTLRCSPKSGHDTVSWYQQALGQGPQFIFQYYEEEERQRGNFPDRFSGHQFPNYSSELNVNALLLGDSALYLCASSLYDMDEQFFGPGTRLTVL.

Here the CDR3 reads CATGGGGTTAVLTF. CDR3 in DNA: TGTGCCACCGGGGGGGGTGGAACTACGGCTGTCCTGACTTTC. The chain is built from TRBV15 and TRBJ2-6; 7 bases are shared with TRBD2. CDR3 length: 14 residues. The germline V gene encodes CDR1 LNHNV and CDR2 YYDKDF (reference sequence). With V trimmed by 8 bases and J by 13 bases, 14 bases remained unmatched.

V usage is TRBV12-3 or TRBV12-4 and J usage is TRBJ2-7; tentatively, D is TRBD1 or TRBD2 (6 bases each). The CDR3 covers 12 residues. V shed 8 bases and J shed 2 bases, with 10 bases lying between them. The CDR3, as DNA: TGTGCCAGCGGAGGGGACACCTACGAGCAGTACTTC. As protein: CASGGDTYEQYF.

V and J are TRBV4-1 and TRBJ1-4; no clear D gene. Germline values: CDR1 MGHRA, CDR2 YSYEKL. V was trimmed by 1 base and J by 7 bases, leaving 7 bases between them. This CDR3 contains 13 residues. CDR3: CASSQVVSEKLFF. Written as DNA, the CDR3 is TGCGCCAGCAGCCAAGTGGTTAGTGAAAAACTGTTTTTT.

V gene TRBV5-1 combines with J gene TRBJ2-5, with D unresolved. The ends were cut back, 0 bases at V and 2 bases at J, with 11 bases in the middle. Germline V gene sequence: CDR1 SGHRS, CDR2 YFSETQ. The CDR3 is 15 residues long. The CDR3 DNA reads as TGCGCCAGCAGCTTGGCCAATTCGGTACAAGAGACCCAGTACTTC. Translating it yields CASSLANSVQETQYF. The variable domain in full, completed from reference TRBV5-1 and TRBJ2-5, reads KAGVTQTPRYLIKTRGQQVTLSCSPISGHRSVSWYQQTPGQGLQFLFEYFSETQRNKGNFPGRFSGRQFSNSRSEMNVSTLELGDSALYLCASSLANSVQETQYFGPGTRLLVL.

The CDR3 sequence: CSARTGHQETQYF. The CDR3 nucleotides are TGCAGTGCTAGGACAGGGCATCAAGAGACCCAGTACTTC. V usage is TRBV20-1 and J usage is TRBJ2-5; 7 nucleotides agree with TRBD1. The CDR3 totals 13 residues. Trimming took 3 bases from V and 2 from J; bases not matched to a gene: 3. CDR1 is DFQATT and CDR2 is SNEGSKA in the germline V gene (reference sequence).

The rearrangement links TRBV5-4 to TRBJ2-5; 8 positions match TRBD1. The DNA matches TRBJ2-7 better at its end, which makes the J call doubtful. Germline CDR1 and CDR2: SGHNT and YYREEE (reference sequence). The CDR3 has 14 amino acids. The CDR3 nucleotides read TGTGCCAGCACCTCGACAGGGGAGGACTACGAGCAGTACTTC. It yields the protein CASTSTGEDYEQYF.

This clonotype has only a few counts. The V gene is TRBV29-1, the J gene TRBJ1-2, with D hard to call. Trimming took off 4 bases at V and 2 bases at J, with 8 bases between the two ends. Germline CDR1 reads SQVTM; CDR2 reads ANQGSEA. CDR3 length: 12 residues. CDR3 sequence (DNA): TGCAGCGTTGTATTTTGGAACTATGGCTACACCTTC. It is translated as CSVVFWNYGYTF.